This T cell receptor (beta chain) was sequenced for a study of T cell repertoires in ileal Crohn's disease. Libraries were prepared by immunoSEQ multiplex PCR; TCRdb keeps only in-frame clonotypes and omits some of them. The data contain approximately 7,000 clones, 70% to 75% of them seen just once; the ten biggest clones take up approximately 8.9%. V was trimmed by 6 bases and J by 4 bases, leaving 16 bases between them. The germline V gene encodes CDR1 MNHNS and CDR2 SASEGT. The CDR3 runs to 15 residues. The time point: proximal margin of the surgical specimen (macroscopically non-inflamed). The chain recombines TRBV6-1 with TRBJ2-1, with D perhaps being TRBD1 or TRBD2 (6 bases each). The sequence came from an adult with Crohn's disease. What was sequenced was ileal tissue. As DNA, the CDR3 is TGTGCCAGCAGACGGACAGCCGGGGGTTACAATGAGCAGTTCTTC. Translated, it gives CASRRTAGGYNEQFF.